The clone carrying this TCR beta chain has only a few counts. The data were taken from a study of blood T cells in healthy people across ages. With a J-beta primer mix and a sample-barcoded 5' primer, a second PCR ran 7 to 11 cycles. Each single sample gave us at least 2.5 million CDR3-containing paired-end reads. TCRdb re-analysed the 5' RACE reads in MiXCR, keeping a single row per CDR3 protein. The sample has approximately 1.5 million distinct CDR3 sequences; 42% are singletons. Germline-derived CDR1 and CDR2 are LGHDT and YNNKEL (reference sequence). The J segment lost 1 base and the V segment lost 5 bases, leaving 11 bases of the junction unmatched. This CDR3 contains 18 residues. Researchers isolated at least 7 million PBMCs per sample.

Input material: blood. The genes are TRBV3-1 and TRBJ2-5; 12 nucleotides match TRBD2. The clonotype originates from a woman between 18 and 30 years old in good health. The CDR3 reads CASSNGAPGLAGQETQYF. The CDR3 DNA reads as TGTGCCAGCAGCAATGGAGCTCCGGGACTAGCGGGCCAAGAGACCCAGTACTTC.